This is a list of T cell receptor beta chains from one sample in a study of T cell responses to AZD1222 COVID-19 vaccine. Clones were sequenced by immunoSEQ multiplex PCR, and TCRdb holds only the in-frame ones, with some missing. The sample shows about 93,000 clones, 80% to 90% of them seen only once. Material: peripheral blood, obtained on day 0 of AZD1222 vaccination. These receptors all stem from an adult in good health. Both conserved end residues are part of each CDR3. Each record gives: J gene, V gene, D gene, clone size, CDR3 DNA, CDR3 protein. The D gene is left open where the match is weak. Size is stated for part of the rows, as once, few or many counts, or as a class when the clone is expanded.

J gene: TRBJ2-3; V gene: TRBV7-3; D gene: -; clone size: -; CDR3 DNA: TGTGCCAGCAGATCCTCCGGGACTAGCACAGATACGCAGTATTTT; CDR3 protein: CASRSSGTSTDTQYF
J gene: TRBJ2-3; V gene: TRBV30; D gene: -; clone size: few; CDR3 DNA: TGTGCCTGGGGACAGAGGCGGGCAGATACGCAGTATTTT; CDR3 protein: CAWGQRRADTQYF
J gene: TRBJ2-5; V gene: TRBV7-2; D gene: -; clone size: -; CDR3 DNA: TGTGCCAGCAGCTTAAGCAGGGAAGAGACCCAGTACTTC; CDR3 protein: CASSLSREETQYF
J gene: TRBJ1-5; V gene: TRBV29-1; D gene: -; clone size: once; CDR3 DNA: TGCAGCGTGGTCACAGGTACCAGCAATCAGCCCCAGCATTTT; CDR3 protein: CSVVTGTSNQPQHF
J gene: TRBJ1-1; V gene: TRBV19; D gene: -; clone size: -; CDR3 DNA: TGTGCCAGTAGCCCCGTGGCCACTGAAGCTTTCTTT; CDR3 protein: CASSPVATEAFF
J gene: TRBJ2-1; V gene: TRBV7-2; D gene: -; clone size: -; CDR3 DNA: TGTGCCAGCAGCTTATTAGGGGGGCTAACCTCCTACAATGAGCAGTTCTTC; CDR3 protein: CASSLLGGLTSYNEQFF
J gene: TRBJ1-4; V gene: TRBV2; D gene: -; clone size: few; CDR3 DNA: TGTGCCAGCAGTGATCCCCAGTTGGGAGGAGAAAAACTGTTTTTT; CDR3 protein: CASSDPQLGGEKLFF
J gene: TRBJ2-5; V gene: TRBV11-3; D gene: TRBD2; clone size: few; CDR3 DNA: TGTGCCAGCAGCTATACCCTCGGACTAGTATGGCAAGAGACCCAGTACTTC; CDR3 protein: CASSYTLGLVWQETQYF
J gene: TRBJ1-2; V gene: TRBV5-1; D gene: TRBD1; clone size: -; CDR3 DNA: TGCGCCAGCAGCTTTGGACAGGAGTATGGCTACACCTTC; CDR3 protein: CASSFGQEYGYTF
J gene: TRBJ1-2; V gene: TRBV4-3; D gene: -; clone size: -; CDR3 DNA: TGCGCCAGCAGCCAAGATGGACAAAACTATGGCTACACCTTC; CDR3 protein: CASSQDGQNYGYTF
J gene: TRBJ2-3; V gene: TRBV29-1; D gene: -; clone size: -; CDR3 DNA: TGCAGCGCTAGCAGCCTGCCCTTCGGGGGCTTCACAGATACGCAGTATTTT; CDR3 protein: CSASSLPFGGFTDTQYF
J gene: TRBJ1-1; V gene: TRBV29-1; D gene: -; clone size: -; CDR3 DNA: TGCAGCGCGGGTGGGGGATTCAACACTGAAGCTTTCTTT; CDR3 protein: CSAGGGFNTEAFF
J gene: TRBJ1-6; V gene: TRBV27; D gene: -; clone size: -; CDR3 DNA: TGTGCCAGCAGTAGAGGGACGGGTCTCTATAATTCACCCCTCCACTTT; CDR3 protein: CASSRGTGLYNSPLHF
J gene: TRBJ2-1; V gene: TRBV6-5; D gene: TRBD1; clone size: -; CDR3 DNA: TGTGCCAGCAGTTACACCGGGACAGGGACCCACGTTGAGCAGTTCTTC; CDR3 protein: CASSYTGTGTHVEQFF
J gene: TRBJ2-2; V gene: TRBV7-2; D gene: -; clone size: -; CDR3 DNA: TGTGCCAGCAGCTTAAATCAGGGGCCCGGGGAGCTGTTTTTT; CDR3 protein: CASSLNQGPGELFF
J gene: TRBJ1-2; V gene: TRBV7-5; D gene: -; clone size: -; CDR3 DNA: TGTGTCAGAAGCTTACTCGGGGCCCACCTTAACTATGGCTACACCTTC; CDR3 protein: CVRSLLGAHLNYGYTF
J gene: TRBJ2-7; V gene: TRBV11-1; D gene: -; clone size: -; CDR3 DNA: TGTGCCAGCAGCGAAGACCGGACACATATAGGGGAGCAGTACTTC; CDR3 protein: CASSEDRTHIGEQYF
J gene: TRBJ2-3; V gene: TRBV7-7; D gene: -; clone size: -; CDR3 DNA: TGTGCTAGCAGCCAAGGACCGACCGCCACAGATACGCAGTATTTT; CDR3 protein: CASSQGPTATDTQYF
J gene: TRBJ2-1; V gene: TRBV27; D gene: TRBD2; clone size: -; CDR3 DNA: TGTGCCAGCAGGGTTCTAGCGGGTGGTTCCTACAATGAGCAGTTCTTC; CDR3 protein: CASRVLAGGSYNEQFF
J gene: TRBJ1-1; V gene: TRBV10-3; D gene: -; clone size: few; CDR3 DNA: TGTGCCATCACTACCACAGGGAAGAAGAACACTGAAGCTTTCTTT; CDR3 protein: CAITTTGKKNTEAFF
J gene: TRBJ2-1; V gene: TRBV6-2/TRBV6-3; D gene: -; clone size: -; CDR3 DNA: TGTGCCAGCAGCTTCGGTGGTGAGCAGTTCTTC; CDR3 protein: CASSFGGEQFF
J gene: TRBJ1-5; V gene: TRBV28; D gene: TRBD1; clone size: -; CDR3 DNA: TGTGCCAGCTACCCCGGGACAGGGGGAGGGTCCAATCAGCCCCAGCATTTT; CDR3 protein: CASYPGTGGGSNQPQHF
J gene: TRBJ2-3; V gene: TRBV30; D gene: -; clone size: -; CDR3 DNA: TGTGCCTGGAGTTCCGGGACCTCAAGGGCAGATACGCAGTATTTT; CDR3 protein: CAWSSGTSRADTQYF
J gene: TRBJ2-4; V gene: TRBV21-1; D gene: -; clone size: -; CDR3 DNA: TGTGCCAGCAGGGGGGGGTTGTGGGACATTCAGTACTTC; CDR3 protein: CASRGGLWDIQYF
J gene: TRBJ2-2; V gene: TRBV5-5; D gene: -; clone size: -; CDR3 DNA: TGTGCCAGCAGCTTTGAAGGGTCGAACACCGGGGAGCTGTTTTTT; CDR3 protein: CASSFEGSNTGELFF
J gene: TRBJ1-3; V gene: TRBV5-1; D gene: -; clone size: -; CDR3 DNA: TGCGCCAGCAGCTTGGACCCGGGAGTCGCTGGAAACACCATATATTTT; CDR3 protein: CASSLDPGVAGNTIYF
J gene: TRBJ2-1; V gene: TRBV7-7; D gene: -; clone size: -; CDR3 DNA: TGTGCTAGCAGCTTGGCCGGGACCCTAAATGAGCAGTTCTTC; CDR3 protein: CASSLAGTLNEQFF
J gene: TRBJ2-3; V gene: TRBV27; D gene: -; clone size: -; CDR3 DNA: TGTGCCAGCAGTTTAGGGCGGTACACAGATACGCAGTATTTT; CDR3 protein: CASSLGRYTDTQYF
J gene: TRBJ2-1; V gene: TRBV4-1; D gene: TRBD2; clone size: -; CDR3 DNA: TGCGCCAGCAGCCACCCGGGACTAGCGGCGGGGAGCTCCTACAATGAGCAGTTCTTC; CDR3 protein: CASSHPGLAAGSSYNEQFF
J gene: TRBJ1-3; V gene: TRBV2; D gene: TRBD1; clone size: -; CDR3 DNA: TGTGCCAGCAAGGACAGGCCGAGCTCTGGAAACACCATATATTTT; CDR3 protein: CASKDRPSSGNTIYF
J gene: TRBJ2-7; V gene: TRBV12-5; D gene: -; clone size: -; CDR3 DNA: TGTGCTAGTGGTCATCCGGCAAAAGGGGGAGATTCCTACGAGCAGTACTTC; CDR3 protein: CASGHPAKGGDSYEQYF
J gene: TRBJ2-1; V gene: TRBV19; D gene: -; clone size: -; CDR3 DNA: TGTGCCAGTAGTTCCACCCTTTCCTCCTACAATGAGCAGTTCTTC; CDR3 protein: CASSSTLSSYNEQFF
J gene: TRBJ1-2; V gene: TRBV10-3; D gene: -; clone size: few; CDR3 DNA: TGTGCCATCAGGACGGGCGTCGACTATGGCTACACCTTC; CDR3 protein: CAIRTGVDYGYTF
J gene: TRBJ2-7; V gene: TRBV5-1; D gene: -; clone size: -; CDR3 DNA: TGCGCCAGCAGCTTGTATGGGGGCTTCGACGAGCAGTACTTC; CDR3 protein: CASSLYGGFDEQYF
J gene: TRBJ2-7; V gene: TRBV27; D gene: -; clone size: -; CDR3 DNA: TGTGCCAGCAGTTGGGACGGCGTCGGGGAATACGAGCAGTACTTC; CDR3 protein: CASSWDGVGEYEQYF
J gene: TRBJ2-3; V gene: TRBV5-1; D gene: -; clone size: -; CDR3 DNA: TGCGCCAGCAGCTTGGGCGGACCCAACGGGGCGGATACGCAGTATTTT; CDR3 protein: CASSLGGPNGADTQYF
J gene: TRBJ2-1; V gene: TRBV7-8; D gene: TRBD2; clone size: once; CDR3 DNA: TGTGCCAGCAGCTCCAGCACTACTAGCGGGGGGCCAGAGTTCTTC; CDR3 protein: CASSSSTTSGGPEFF
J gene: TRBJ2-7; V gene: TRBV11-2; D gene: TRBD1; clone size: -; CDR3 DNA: TGTGCCAGCAGCTTAGGTTCCGCGACAGGGGGCGAAGACTACGAGCAGTACTTC; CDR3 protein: CASSLGSATGGEDYEQYF
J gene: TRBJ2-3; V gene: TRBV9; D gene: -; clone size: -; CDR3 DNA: TGTGCCAGCAGCGCCCCAGGGACAGATACGCAGTATTTT; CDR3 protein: CASSAPGTDTQYF
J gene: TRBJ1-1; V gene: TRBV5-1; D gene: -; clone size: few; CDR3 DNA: TGCGCCAGCAGGGGAGAGAGAAATACCGGGAGGAACACTGAAGCTTTCTTT; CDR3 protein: CASRGERNTGRNTEAFF
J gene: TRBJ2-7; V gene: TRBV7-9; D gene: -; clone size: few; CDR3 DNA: TGTGCCAGCGGGGACGGCAATTACGAGCAGTACTTC; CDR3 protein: CASGDGNYEQYF
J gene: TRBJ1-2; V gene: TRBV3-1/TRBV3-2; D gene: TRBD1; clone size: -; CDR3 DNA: TGTGCCAGCAGCGAAGGACAGGCGGGCTATGGCTACACCTTC; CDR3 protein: CASSEGQAGYGYTF
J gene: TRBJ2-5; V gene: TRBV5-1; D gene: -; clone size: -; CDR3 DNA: TGCGCCAGCAGCTTTGGGGGACGAGAGACCCAGTACTTC; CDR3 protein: CASSFGGRETQYF